The 19 T cell receptor beta chains in this list originate from one sample, sequenced in a study of cytomegalovirus exposure and HLA in healthy donors (dated by TCRdb to 2016 to 2017). Libraries were made using the immunoSEQ multiplex PCR assay. TCRdb retrieved this table from immuneACCESS and kept in-frame rearrangements only. Not all clones are present; in checked studies, unresolved V genes account for under half, and no reason is known for the remainder. For this sample there are around 250,000 clones; around 90% appear just once. The top ten hold 3% to 3.5% of the sample. The source material was PBMCs. The receptors stem from a woman in her 30s in good health and CMV-seronegative.

This clone came up once. The rearrangement joins TRBV2 to TRBJ2-5, with D unresolved. From germline, CDR1 is SNHLY and CDR2 FYNNEI. V gave up 2 bases and J gave up 0 bases, with 7 bases separating them. CDR3 length: 14 residues. CDR3 in DNA: TGTGCCAGCAGTGAACGCAGGTACCAAGAGACCCAGTACTTC. Translated, it gives CASSERRYQETQYF.

This rearrangement joins TRBV7-2 to TRBJ2-7; TRBD1 matches 8 bases. The J segment lost 0 bases and the V segment lost 5 bases, leaving 15 bases of the junction unmatched. There are 18 residues in the CDR3. Germline V gene data show CDR1 as SGHTA and CDR2 as FQGNSA. The CDR3 DNA is TGTGCCAGCAGCCCAACCGGGACAGGCTTCGCGGCCTCCTACGAGCAGTACTTC. Its translation: CASSPTGTGFAASYEQYF. The full variable domain, rest sourced from reference TRBV7-2 and TRBJ2-7, is GAGVSQSPSNKVTEKGKDVELRCDPISGHTALYWYRQSLGQGLEFLIYFQGNSAPDKSGLPSDRFSAERTGGSVSTLTIQRTQQEDSAVYLCASSPTGTGFAASYEQYFGPGTRLTVT.

V gene TRBV2 combines with J gene TRBJ1-4; TRBD1 agrees at 7 bases. V shed 7 bases, J shed 3 bases, and the junction held 8 bases outside the gene matches. The germline V gene has CDR1 SNHLY and CDR2 FYNNEI. The CDR3 is 15 amino acids. CDR3 DNA: TGTGCCAGCAAACATGTACAGGGGTCTAATGAAAAACTGTTTTTT. Its translation is CASKHVQGSNEKLFF.

The V gene is TRBV5-1, the J gene TRBJ2-7, with D possibly TRBD1 on 6 matching bases. CDR1 and CDR2 (germline): SGHRS, YFSETQ. CDR3 length: 15 residues. Trimming left V 0 bases short and J 5 bases short, with 15 bases between. CDR3 nucleotide sequence: TGCGCCAGCAGCTTGGCATTCGGACAGCCGGACGAGCAGTACTTC. Translation gives CASSLAFGQPDEQYF.

This rearrangement joins TRBV4-3 to TRBJ2-5; D ambiguous. There are 15 residues in the CDR3. V was cut by 4 bases and J by 7 bases, with 19 bases left in between. CDR1 and CDR2 from the germline V gene are LGHNA and YSLEER. The DNA for the CDR3 is TGCGCCAGCAGCCCAAATGAGGAGCAGTTCGGGACCCAGTACTTC. This gives the protein CASSPNEEQFGTQYF.

This clone was detected a few times. CDR3 sequence (DNA): TGTGCCAGCAGTGCTAGAGCGGGAGAAGGCACCGGGGAGCTGTTTTTT. Translation gives CASSARAGEGTGELFF. The chain couples TRBV25-1 to TRBJ2-2, with TRBD2 matching 8 bases. Trimming removed 4 bases from V and 4 bases from J; junction bases left unmatched: 8. This CDR3 is 16 amino acids long. Germline loops: CDR1 MGHDK, CDR2 SYGVNS.

J is TRBJ2-5 and V is TRBV11-3, with D tentatively TRBD1 (5 bases). CDR1 is SGHNT and CDR2 is YENEEA in the germline V gene. V was clipped by 4 bases and J by 0 bases, with 9 bases between them. The CDR3 contains 14 residues. Here the CDR3 DNA reads TGTGCCAGCAGCTCCCGACAGTACCAAGAGACCCAGTACTTC. It translates to CASSSRQYQETQYF.

For this clone: Likely a read error: the CDR3 ends without its conserved phenylalanine or tryptophan. It is unclear where the CDR3 begins or ends on the DNA, so no DNA is shown, and the CDR3 is as TCRdb lists it. J is TRBJ2-7 and V is TRBV28; the table's D call TRBD2 went unverified against the DNA. From germline, CDR1 is MDHEN and CDR2 SYDVKM. The CDR3 spans 12 residues, counting both ends. The CDR3: CASSIGEGIGVL.

J is TRBJ2-7 and V is TRBV10-3; 7 bases agree with TRBD1. CDR1 and CDR2 from the germline V gene are ENHRY and SYGVKD. CDR3 size: 13 residues. Trimming cost V 6 bases and J 5 bases; bases outside gene matches: 7. The CDR3 DNA sequence: TGTGCCATCAGCAGGGGACAGTTTGACGAGCAGTACTTC. Encoded protein: CAISRGQFDEQYF.

This chain connects TRBV29-1 to TRBJ2-7, with 7 positions matching TRBD1. The V segment lost 5 bases and the J segment 0 bases; nucleotides outside the gene matches: 7. CDR1 is SQVTM and CDR2 is ANQGSEA in the germline V gene. This CDR3 comprises 14 residues. The CDR3 sequence is CSVRSGTDSYEQYF. As DNA, the CDR3 is TGCAGCGTTCGGTCCGGGACAGACTCCTACGAGCAGTACTTC.

This CDR3 reads CASTLNRAPYEQYF. Here the CDR3 DNA reads TGCGCCAGCACCCTCAACAGGGCCCCCTACGAGCAGTACTTC. The chain couples TRBV5-1 to TRBJ2-7; D is perhaps TRBD1 (6 bases). V shed 6 bases and J shed 2 bases, with 15 bases lying between them. The CDR3 contains 14 residues. CDR1 and CDR2 (germline): SGHRS, YFSETQ.

The chain is built from TRBV27 and TRBJ2-1; possibly TRBD1 for D (6 bases). The CDR3 contains 15 residues. Germline values: CDR1 MNHEY, CDR2 SMNVEV (reference sequence). Trimming shortened V by 0 bases and J by 4 bases, and 10 bases separated the two germline ends. In DNA, the CDR3 is TGTGCCAGCAGTTTATCGGGGGCGATTTACAATGAGCAGTTCTTC. Its translation: CASSLSGAIYNEQFF.

The chain employs TRBV5-1 and TRBJ2-7; D possibly matches TRBD1 or TRBD2 (5 bases each). Germline V gives CDR1 SGHRS, CDR2 YFSETQ. V was pared by 2 bases and J by 6 bases, with 12 bases between. CDR3 size: 13 residues. The CDR3 here is CASSFMGEAEQYF. The CDR3, as DNA: TGCGCCAGCAGCTTCATGGGGGAAGCCGAGCAGTACTTC.

The chain carries TRBV14 and TRBJ1-4; D possibly corresponds to TRBD1 (6 bases). Trimming stripped 2 bases from V and 0 bases from J, with 19 bases between. Germline V gene data show CDR1 as SGHDN and CDR2 as FVKESK. The CDR3 sequence is 19 residues long. The CDR3 reads CASSQLHGGYRATNEKLFF. The CDR3 nucleotides are TGTGCCAGCAGCCAATTGCACGGGGGCTATAGAGCAACTAATGAAAAACTGTTTTTT.

The rearrangement links TRBV4-2 to TRBJ2-5; D is possibly TRBD1 (6 bases). The CDR3 loop spans 14 amino acids. V gave up 1 base and J gave up 5 bases, with 11 bases separating them. Germline assignment: CDR1 LGHNA and CDR2 YNFKEQ. The DNA of the CDR3 is TGTGCCAGCAGCCAAGGCCCAGGGGTGGAGACCCAGTACTTC. Its protein product is CASSQGPGVETQYF.

The J gene is TRBJ2-7, the V gene TRBV2, with D perhaps given as TRBD1 or TRBD2 (5 bases each). Trimming removed 5 bases at V and 2 bases at J, with 10 bases between. The CDR3 spans 13 residues. The germline V gene encodes CDR1 SNHLY and CDR2 FYNNEI. Written as DNA, the CDR3 is TGTGCCAGCAGTCCGGGACCCACCTACGAGCAGTACTTC. It encodes CASSPGPTYEQYF.

This clone was observed a single time. This rearrangement joins TRBV19 to TRBJ1-1; D gene unclear. V was trimmed by 6 bases and J by 4 bases, leaving 12 bases between them. The germline V gene encodes CDR1 LNHDA and CDR2 SQIVND (reference sequence). The CDR3 runs 13 residues. CDR3 DNA: TGTGCCAGTAGGGACCCCGCCCGCACTGAAGCTTTCTTT. Amino acid sequence: CASRDPARTEAFF.

The chain uses TRBV4-1 and TRBJ1-1, with D hard to call. In germline, CDR1 is MGHRA, CDR2 YSYEKL. The CDR3 contains 13 residues. V was pared by 4 bases and J by 7 bases, with 13 bases between. The CDR3 bases are TGCGCCAGCAGCCCCCGACACGACGGTGAAGCTTTCTTT. Protein: CASSPRHDGEAFF.

This chain joins TRBV9 and TRBJ2-6, with D possibly matching TRBD2 (6 bases). This CDR3 is built from 14 residues. The germline V gene has CDR1 SGDLS and CDR2 YYNGEE. The V end was cut by 7 bases, the J end by 3 bases, with 11 bases between. The CDR3 sequence: CASGGESGANVLTF. CDR3 sequence (DNA): TGTGCCAGCGGCGGGGAAAGTGGGGCCAACGTCCTGACTTTC.